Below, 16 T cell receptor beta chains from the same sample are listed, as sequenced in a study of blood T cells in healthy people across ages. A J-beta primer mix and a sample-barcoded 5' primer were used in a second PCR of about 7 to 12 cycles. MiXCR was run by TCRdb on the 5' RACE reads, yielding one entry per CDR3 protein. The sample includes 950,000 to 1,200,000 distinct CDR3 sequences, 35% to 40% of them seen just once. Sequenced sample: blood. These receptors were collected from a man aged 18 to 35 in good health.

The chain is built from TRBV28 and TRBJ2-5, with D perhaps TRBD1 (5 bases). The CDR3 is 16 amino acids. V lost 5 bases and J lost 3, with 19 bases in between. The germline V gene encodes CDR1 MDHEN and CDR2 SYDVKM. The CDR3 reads CASSSFPTVWEETQYF. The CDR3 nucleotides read TGTGCCAGCAGTAGTTTCCCGACAGTTTGGGAAGAGACCCAGTACTTC.

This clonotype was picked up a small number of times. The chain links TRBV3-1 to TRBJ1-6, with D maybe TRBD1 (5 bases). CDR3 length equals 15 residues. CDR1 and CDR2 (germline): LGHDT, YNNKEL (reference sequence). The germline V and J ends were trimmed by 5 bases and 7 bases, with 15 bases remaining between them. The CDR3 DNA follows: TGTGCCAGCAGCTTCCGGGACCGACTAAATTCACCCCTCCACTTT. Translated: CASSFRDRLNSPLHF.

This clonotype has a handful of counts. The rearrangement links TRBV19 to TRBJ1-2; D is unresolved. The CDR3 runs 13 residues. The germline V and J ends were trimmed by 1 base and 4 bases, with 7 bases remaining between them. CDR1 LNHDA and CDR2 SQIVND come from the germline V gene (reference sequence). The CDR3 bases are TGTGCCAGTAGTATAGGTCCAGTCTATGGCTACACCTTC. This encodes CASSIGPVYGYTF.

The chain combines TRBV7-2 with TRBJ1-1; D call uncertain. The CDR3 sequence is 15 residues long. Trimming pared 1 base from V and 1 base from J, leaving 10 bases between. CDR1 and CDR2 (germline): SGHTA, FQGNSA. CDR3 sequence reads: CASSLESSWNTEAFF. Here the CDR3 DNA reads TGTGCCAGCAGCTTAGAGAGTAGCTGGAACACTGAAGCTTTCTTT.

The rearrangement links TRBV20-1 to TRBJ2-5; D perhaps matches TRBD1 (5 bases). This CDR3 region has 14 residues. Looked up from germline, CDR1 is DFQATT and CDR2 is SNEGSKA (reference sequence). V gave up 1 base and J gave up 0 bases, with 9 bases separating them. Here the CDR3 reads CSARVRADQETQYF. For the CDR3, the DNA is TGCAGTGCTAGAGTCAGGGCAGACCAAGAGACCCAGTACTTC.

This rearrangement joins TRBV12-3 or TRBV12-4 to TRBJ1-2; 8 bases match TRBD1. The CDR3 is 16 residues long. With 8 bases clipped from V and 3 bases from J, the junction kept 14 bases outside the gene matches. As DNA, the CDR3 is TGTGCCAGCGCCTCCCCCGGGGGACAGGCACACTATGGCTACACCTTC. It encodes CASASPGGQAHYGYTF.

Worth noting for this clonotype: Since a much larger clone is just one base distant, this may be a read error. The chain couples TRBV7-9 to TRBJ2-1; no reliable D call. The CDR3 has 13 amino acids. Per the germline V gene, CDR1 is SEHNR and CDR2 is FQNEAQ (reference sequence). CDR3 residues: CASSSGNYNEQIF. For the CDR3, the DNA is TGTGCCAGCAGCTCCGGCAACTACAATGAGCAGATCTTC. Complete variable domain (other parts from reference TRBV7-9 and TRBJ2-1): DTGVSQNPRHKITKRGQNVTFRCDPISEHNRLYWYRQTLGQGPEFLTYFQNEAQLEKSRLLSDRFSAERPKGSFSTLEIQRTEQGDSAMYLCASSSGNYNEQIFGPGTRLTVL.

CDR3 bases: TGTGCCAGCAGCCCCCGCGCCGGGACTAGCATAAGAGGGCGGTTCTTC. It translates to CASSPRAGTSIRGRFF. This chain uses TRBV3-1 with TRBJ2-1, with TRBD2 identical over 9 bases. Per germline, CDR1 LGHDT and CDR2 YNNKEL (reference sequence). The CDR3 sequence is 16 residues long. The junction had 19 bases not matched to a gene; V was cut back by 4 bases and J by 15 bases.

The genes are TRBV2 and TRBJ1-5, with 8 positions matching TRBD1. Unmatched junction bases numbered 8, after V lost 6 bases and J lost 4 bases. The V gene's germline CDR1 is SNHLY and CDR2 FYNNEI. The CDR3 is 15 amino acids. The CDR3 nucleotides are TGTGCCAGCAGGATAACAGGGGGAGGGAATCAGCCCCAGCATTTT. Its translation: CASRITGGGNQPQHF. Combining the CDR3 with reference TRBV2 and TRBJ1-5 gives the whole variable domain EPEVTQTPSHQVTQMGQEVILRCVPISNHLYFYWYRQILGQKVEFLVSFYNNEISEKSEIFDDQFSVERPDGSNFTLKIRSTKLEDSAMYFCASRITGGGNQPQHFGDGTRLSIL.

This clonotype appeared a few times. The CDR3 coding sequence is TGCGCCAGCAGCCAAGAAATAGTATTGGACACGAACACCGGGGAGCTGTTTTTT. Residues: CASSQEIVLDTNTGELFF. This sequence joins TRBV4-3 and TRBJ2-2, with D perhaps matching TRBD1 (5 bases). This CDR3 spans 18 amino acids. The ends were cut back, 0 bases at V and 0 bases at J, with 14 bases in the middle. CDR1 LGHNA and CDR2 YSLEER come from the germline V gene.

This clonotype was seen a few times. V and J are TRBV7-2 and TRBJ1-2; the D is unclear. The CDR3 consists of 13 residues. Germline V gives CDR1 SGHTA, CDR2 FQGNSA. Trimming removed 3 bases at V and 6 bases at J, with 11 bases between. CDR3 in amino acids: CASSFLGYNGYTF. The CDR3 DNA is TGTGCCAGCAGCTTTTTGGGGTACAATGGCTACACCTTC.

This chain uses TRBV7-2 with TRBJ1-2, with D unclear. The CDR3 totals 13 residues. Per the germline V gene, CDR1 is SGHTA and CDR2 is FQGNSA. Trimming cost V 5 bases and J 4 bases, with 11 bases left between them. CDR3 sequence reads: CASSGDPGYGYTF. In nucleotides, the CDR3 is TGTGCCAGCAGCGGAGACCCTGGCTATGGCTACACCTTC.

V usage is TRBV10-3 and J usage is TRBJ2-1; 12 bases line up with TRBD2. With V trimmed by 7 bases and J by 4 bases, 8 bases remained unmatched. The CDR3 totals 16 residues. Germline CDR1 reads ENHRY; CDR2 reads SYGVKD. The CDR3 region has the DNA TGTGCCATCACCCCAGGACTAGCGGGGAAATACAATGAGCAGTTCTTC. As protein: CAITPGLAGKYNEQFF.

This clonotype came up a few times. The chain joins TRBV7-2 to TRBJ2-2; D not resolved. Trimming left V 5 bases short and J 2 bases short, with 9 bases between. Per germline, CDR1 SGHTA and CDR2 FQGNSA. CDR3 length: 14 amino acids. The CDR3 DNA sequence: TGTGCCAGCAGCCCCTACGTTAACACCGGGGAGCTGTTTTTT. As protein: CASSPYVNTGELFF.

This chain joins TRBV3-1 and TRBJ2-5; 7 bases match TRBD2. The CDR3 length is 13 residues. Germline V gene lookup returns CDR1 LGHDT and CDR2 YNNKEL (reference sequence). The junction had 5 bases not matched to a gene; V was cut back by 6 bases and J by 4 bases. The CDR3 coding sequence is TGTGCCAGCAGAGCACTAGCGACAGAGACCCAGTACTTC. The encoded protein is CASRALATETQYF.

The CDR3 spells CASSHGTHLGYNEQFF. CDR3 nucleotides: TGTGCCAGCAGTCACGGGACCCACCTAGGTTACAATGAGCAGTTCTTC. The rearrangement joins TRBV12-3 or TRBV12-4 to TRBJ2-1; D may be TRBD1 or TRBD2 (5 bases each). With 5 bases removed from V and 4 bases from J, the gap between germline ends came to 18 bases. There are 16 residues in the CDR3.